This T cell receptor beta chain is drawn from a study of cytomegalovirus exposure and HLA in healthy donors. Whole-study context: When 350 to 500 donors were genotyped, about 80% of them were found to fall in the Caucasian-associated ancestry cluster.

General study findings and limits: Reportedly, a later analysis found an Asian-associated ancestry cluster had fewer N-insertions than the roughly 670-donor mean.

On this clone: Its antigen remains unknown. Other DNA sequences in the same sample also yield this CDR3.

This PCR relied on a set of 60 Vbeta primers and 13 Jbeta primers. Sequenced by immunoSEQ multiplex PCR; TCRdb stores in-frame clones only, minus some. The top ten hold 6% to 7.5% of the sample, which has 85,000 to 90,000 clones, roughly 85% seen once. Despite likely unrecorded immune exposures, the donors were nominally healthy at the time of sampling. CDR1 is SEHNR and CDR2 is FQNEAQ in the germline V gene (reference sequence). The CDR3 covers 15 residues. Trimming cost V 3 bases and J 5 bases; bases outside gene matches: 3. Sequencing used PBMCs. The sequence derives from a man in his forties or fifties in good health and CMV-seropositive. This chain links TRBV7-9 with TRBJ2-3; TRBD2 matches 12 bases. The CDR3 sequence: CASSFLAGGGDTQYF. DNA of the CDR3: TGTGCCAGCAGCTTTCTAGCGGGGGGGGGAGATACGCAGTATTTT.